Following are 12 T cell receptor beta chains from one sample sequenced in a study of T cell responses to AZD1222 COVID-19 vaccine. Here immunoSEQ multiplex PCR was the method, and the copy in TCRdb shows in-frame clones only, minus some. The sample has roughly 150,000 clones, around 93% seen once; the top ten hold roughly 2.3%. This material consisted of peripheral blood, taken on day 0 of AZD1222 vaccination. Receptors originate from an adult in good health.

This chain connects TRBV7-9 to TRBJ1-5; TRBD1 agrees at 8 bases. The CDR3 totals 14 residues. CDR1 and CDR2 (germline): SEHNR, FQNEAQ (reference sequence). Trimming removed 5 bases from V and 4 bases from J; junction bases left unmatched: 4. The CDR3 DNA reads TGTGCCAGCAGCCCTGGACAGGGTAATCAGCCCCAGCATTTT. Its protein is CASSPGQGNQPQHF.

The chain has TRBV29-1 and TRBJ2-3; tentative D call: TRBD1 (6 bases). CDR3 length equals 14 residues. Germline assignment: CDR1 SQVTM and CDR2 ANQGSEA. The V end was cut by 4 bases, the J end by 2 bases, with 13 bases between. The CDR3, as DNA: TGCAGCGTTGGGGCAGGGGCCAACACAGATACGCAGTATTTT. It encodes CSVGAGANTDTQYF.

CDR3 residues: CAISAGEKLFF. The CDR3 bases are TGTGCCATCAGTGCTGGGGAAAAACTGTTTTTT. V gene TRBV10-3 combines with J gene TRBJ1-4; D ambiguous. V was cut by 4 bases and J by 8 bases, with 5 bases left in between. The CDR3 contains 11 residues. Germline V lookup: CDR1 ENHRY, CDR2 SYGVKD.

The chain has TRBV5-6 and TRBJ1-5; D ambiguous. V was pared by 2 bases and J by 0 bases, with 0 bases between. The V gene's germline CDR1 is SGHDT and CDR2 YYEEEE. The CDR3 loop spans 12 amino acids. This CDR3 is CASSFSNQPQHF. CDR3 nucleotides: TGTGCCAGCAGCTTTAGCAATCAGCCCCAGCATTTT.

This rearrangement joins TRBV7-8 to TRBJ1-1; the match to TRBD1 covers 9 bases. The CDR3 loop spans 18 amino acids. V shed 4 bases, J shed 4 bases, and the junction held 16 bases outside the gene matches. Germline V gene lookup returns CDR1 SGHVS and CDR2 FQNEAQ. In DNA, the CDR3 is TGTGCCAGCAGCTCCCAAAAAATACAGGGGGCTCGGGGCACTGAAGCTTTCTTT. Its translation: CASSSQKIQGARGTEAFF. Full variable domain (missing parts from reference TRBV7-8 and TRBJ1-1): GAGVSQSPRYKVAKRGQDVALRCDPISGHVSLFWYQQALGQGPEFLTYFQNEAQLDKSGLPSDRFFAERPEGSVSTLKIQRTQQEDSAVYLCASSSQKIQGARGTEAFFGQGTRLTVV.

The rearrangement uses TRBV4-2 and TRBJ2-3, with 7 positions matching TRBD2. J lost 1 base, V lost 0 bases, and 7 bases had no gene match. CDR3 size: 17 residues. Germline lookup yields CDR1 LGHNA and CDR2 YNFKEQ. The CDR3 loop reads CASSQDGPSGGTDTQYF. As DNA, the CDR3 is TGTGCCAGCAGCCAAGATGGCCCTAGCGGAGGCACAGATACGCAGTATTTT.

The chain combines TRBV15 with TRBJ1-5; 10 bases match TRBD1. V shed 1 base and J 6 bases; nucleotides not matched to a gene: 9. Germline V lookup: CDR1 LNHNV, CDR2 YYDKDF (reference sequence). The CDR3 runs 17 residues. The CDR3 sequence is CATSRARGQGFGQPQHF. The CDR3 DNA sequence: TGTGCCACCAGCAGAGCCAGGGGACAGGGGTTCGGTCAGCCCCAGCATTTT.

The chain couples TRBV19 to TRBJ2-1, with 7 positions matching TRBD2. Germline V gives CDR1 LNHDA, CDR2 SQIVND (reference sequence). The CDR3 covers 13 residues. The trim removed 4 bases at V and 9 bases at J, leaving 6 bases unmatched. CDR3: CASSTQSGIEQFF. The CDR3 DNA follows: TGTGCCAGTAGTACTCAAAGCGGGATTGAGCAGTTCTTC.

This clone was picked up one time. This chain connects TRBV7-2 to TRBJ1-6, with no clear D. The CDR3 extends over 16 amino acids. The V and J ends lost 0 bases and 7 bases respectively, with 13 bases between them. The germline V gene encodes CDR1 SGHTA and CDR2 FQGNSA. The CDR3 coding sequence is TGTGCCAGCAGCTTAGCAGTACCGGGCGGGAATTCACCCCTCCACTTT. Its translation: CASSLAVPGGNSPLHF.

The chain recombines TRBV27 with TRBJ1-2; D unclear. The CDR3 loop spans 13 amino acids. V was pared by 1 base and J by 4 bases, with 7 bases between. Germline V CDR1 and CDR2: MNHEY, SMNVEV (reference sequence). The CDR3 protein is CASSLLGSYGYTF. In nucleotides, the CDR3 is TGTGCCAGCAGTTTATTAGGCAGCTATGGCTACACCTTC.

The gene calls are TRBV11-2 and TRBJ1-2; D unclear. The V end was cut by 5 bases, the J end by 8 bases, with 27 bases between. CDR1 is SGHAT and CDR2 is FQNNGV in the germline V gene. This CDR3 spans 17 amino acids. The CDR3 is CASSGQRTRRERSGYTF. CDR3 DNA sequence: TGTGCCAGCAGCGGCCAAAGAACCAGAAGGGAGAGAAGCGGCTACACCTTC.

CDR3 in DNA: TGTGCCACCAGCAAGGGGGGGAACACTGAAGCTTTCTTT. Translated, it gives CATSKGGNTEAFF. This chain connects TRBV15 to TRBJ1-1, with D possibly TRBD1 on 6 matching bases. CDR1 is LNHNV, CDR2 YYDKDF, per germline (reference sequence). With 4 bases removed from V and 1 base from J, the gap between germline ends came to 7 bases. The CDR3 covers 13 residues.